This T cell receptor (beta chain) derives from a study of T cell clonality in common variable immunodeficiency. Libraries were prepared by immunoSEQ multiplex PCR; TCRdb keeps only in-frame clonotypes and omits some of them. The sample holds under 40,000 clones, and no clone turns up only once. In this sample, this clone turned up many times. Its antigen is unknown. The read ends 3 residues before the CDR3 terminus; that terminus is restored from the germline J gene. The study's findings and limits: Repertoire-complication correlations in CVID were limited by patient heterogeneity.

Trimming removed 1 base at V and 2 bases at J, with 9 bases between. The CDR3 contains 15 residues. The germline V gene has CDR1 SGHRS and CDR2 YFSETQ. This sequence was found in a person aged 18-70 years in good health. The sequenced sample was peripheral blood mononuclear cells. J is TRBJ2-2 and V is TRBV5-1; tentatively, D is TRBD2 (6 bases). The CDR3 protein is CASSLSGLNTGELFF. The CDR3 bases that were read are TGCGCCAGCAGCTTGTCAGGACTAAACACCGGGGAG.